The sequence of this T cell receptor beta chain was determined in a study of PD-1 blockade in classical Hodgkin lymphoma. Study-level points and caveats: There was a significant rise in CD4+ TCR diversity by C4D1, with no such rise for CD8+. Patients who initiated nivolumab within 1 year of ASCT were excluded.

Germline V gene sequence: CDR1 LNHDA, CDR2 SQIVND (reference sequence). Trimming removed 4 bases from V and 4 bases from J; junction bases left unmatched: 4. This CDR3 contains 14 residues. This clone has just one count. What it binds is not known. All the patients suffered relapse after autologous stem cell transplantation, and brentuximab vedotin exposure differed. The assay was immunoSEQ multiplex PCR, and TCRdb's table has in-frame clones only and misses some. Among about 13,000 clones, around 85% were seen once, and the ten largest hold around 25%. The rearrangement joins TRBV19 to TRBJ2-7, with 10 bases aligning to TRBD2. Sequenced material: peripheral blood mononuclear cells (PBMCs), taken at baseline. This sequence was found in a human donor with classical Hodgkin lymphoma. The CDR3, as DNA: TGTGCCAGTAGTAAAGCGGGAGGGCCTTACGAGCAGTACTTC. Its translation: CASSKAGGPYEQYF. Drawing the rest from reference TRBV19 and TRBJ2-7, the complete variable domain is DGGITQSPKYLFRKEGQNVTLSCEQNLNHDAMYWYRQDPGQGLRLIYYSQIVNDFQKGDIAEGYSVSREKKESFPLTVTSAQKNPTAFYLCASSKAGGPYEQYFGPGTRLTVT.